This is a list of T cell receptor beta chains from one sample in a study of T cell responses to AZD1222 COVID-19 vaccine. Some clones are missing from TCRdb's copy, which holds only in-frame ones; the method was immunoSEQ multiplex PCR. Here the sample spans roughly 150,000 clones, approximately 90% being singletons. Here the sequenced sample was peripheral blood, taken on day 0 of MenACWY control vaccination. All receptors come from an adult in good health. Each CDR3 is given with its conserved first and last residue. The order of the fields is CDR3 protein, V gene, J gene, clone size. Only some rows state a clone size, as once, few, many or a class for expanded clones.

CASRQRQVTEAFF	TRBV6-5	TRBJ1-1	-
CASSQDLRGYEQYF	TRBV4-1	TRBJ2-7	once
CASSLSGPDTQYF	TRBV5-4	TRBJ2-3	-
CASSLASGAETQYF	TRBV7-9	TRBJ2-5	-
CASSLGGTGTYGYTF	TRBV7-8	TRBJ1-2	-
CASSLGRQHTEAFF	TRBV11-2	TRBJ1-1	-
CASSHNRGCSGNTIYF	TRBV23-1	TRBJ1-3	-
CASSVDLVAGGTYNEQFF	TRBV9	TRBJ2-1	-
CAISGTGTGTVNEQFF	TRBV10-3	TRBJ2-1	few
CSASLRRLQEDTQYF	TRBV20-1	TRBJ2-3	-
CASSQDAFRTSGNTGELFF	TRBV4-2	TRBJ2-2	-
CASSLPLAKLFF	TRBV7-3	TRBJ2-1	-
CASSPGPDSNQPQHF	TRBV18	TRBJ1-5	-
CASSLVVVGTDTQYF	TRBV7-2	TRBJ2-3	-
CASSADSNYGYTF	TRBV18	TRBJ1-2	-
CASSFIGGSYEQYF	TRBV5-1	TRBJ2-7	-
CATSRRAPTGLQETQYF	TRBV15	TRBJ2-5	few
CASSLRLAGNPEQYF	TRBV28	TRBJ2-7	-
CASSLGGLNEKLFF	TRBV7-2	TRBJ1-4	-
CASSLDLRGHAFF	TRBV11-3	TRBJ1-1	-
CASSLIRGGDGYTF	TRBV7-8	TRBJ1-2	-
CASSDTYEWNTEAFF	TRBV11-2	TRBJ1-1	-